The rows below give T cell receptor beta chains drawn from one sample of a study of T cell changes during pregnancy in multiple sclerosis. Method: immunoSEQ multiplex PCR; TCRdb's copy keeps in-frame clones and lacks some. The profile shows roughly 54,000 clones, approximately 92% of them singletons. The sequencing here drew on CD4+ T cells from peripheral blood mononuclear cells, taken after pregnancy. These receptors were collected from a female donor with multiple sclerosis, enrolled in a pregnancy study. Both conserved end residues are part of each CDR3. The D gene is left open where the match is weak.

v_call: TRBV6-1
j_call: TRBJ1-1
cdr3_length: 14
d_call: TRBD1
cdr3_aa: CASSGGQSNTEAFF
cdr3_nt: TGTGCCAGCAGTGGGGGACAGTCGAACACTGAAGCTTTCTTT

v_call: TRBV7-9
j_call: TRBJ2-3
cdr3_length: 12
d_call: TRBD2
cdr3_aa: CASSLISEAGCF
cdr3_nt: TGTGCCAGCAGCTTAATCTCTGAAGCGGGGTGTTTT

v_call: TRBV5-6
j_call: TRBJ2-3
cdr3_length: 18
d_call: TRBD2
cdr3_aa: CASSSRSRSGGSTDTQYF
cdr3_nt: TGTGCCAGCAGCTCCCGCTCAAGGAGCGGGGGGTCCACAGATACGCAGTATTTT

v_call: TRBV10-3
j_call: TRBJ2-1
cdr3_length: 16
d_call: NA
cdr3_aa: CAISDITTPVHNEQFF
cdr3_nt: TGTGCCATCAGTGACATCACCACGCCAGTACACAATGAGCAGTTCTTC

v_call: TRBV5-5
j_call: TRBJ1-1
cdr3_length: 15
d_call: TRBD1
cdr3_aa: CASSWVATGETEAFF
cdr3_nt: TGTGCCAGCAGCTGGGTGGCGACAGGGGAGACTGAAGCTTTCTTT

v_call: TRBV7-2
j_call: TRBJ1-5
cdr3_length: 15
d_call: NA
cdr3_aa: CASSLGGGSNQPQHF
cdr3_nt: TGTGCCAGCAGCTTAGGGGGGGGTAGCAATCAGCCCCAGCATTTT

v_call: TRBV6-4
j_call: TRBJ2-3
cdr3_length: 16
d_call: TRBD2
cdr3_aa: CASRPTSGGLRDTQYF
cdr3_nt: TGTGCCAGCAGGCCGACTAGCGGGGGTCTTCGAGATACGCAGTATTTT

v_call: TRBV10-1
j_call: TRBJ2-7
cdr3_length: 10
d_call: NA
cdr3_aa: CASSGREQYF
cdr3_nt: TGCGCCAGCAGTGGCCGGGAGCAGTACTTC

v_call: TRBV9
j_call: TRBJ1-3
cdr3_length: 14
d_call: NA
cdr3_aa: CASSVGGAGNTIYF
cdr3_nt: TGTGCCAGCAGCGTAGGGGGCGCCGGAAACACCATATATTTT

v_call: TRBV7-2
j_call: TRBJ1-5
cdr3_length: 14
d_call: NA
cdr3_aa: CASSLREGTQPQHF
cdr3_nt: TGTGCCAGCAGCTTAAGGGAGGGGACTCAGCCCCAGCATTTT

v_call: TRBV6-5
j_call: TRBJ2-1
cdr3_length: 13
d_call: TRBD2
cdr3_aa: CATRLAGVNEQFF
cdr3_nt: TGTGCCACGAGACTAGCGGGGGTTAATGAGCAGTTCTTC